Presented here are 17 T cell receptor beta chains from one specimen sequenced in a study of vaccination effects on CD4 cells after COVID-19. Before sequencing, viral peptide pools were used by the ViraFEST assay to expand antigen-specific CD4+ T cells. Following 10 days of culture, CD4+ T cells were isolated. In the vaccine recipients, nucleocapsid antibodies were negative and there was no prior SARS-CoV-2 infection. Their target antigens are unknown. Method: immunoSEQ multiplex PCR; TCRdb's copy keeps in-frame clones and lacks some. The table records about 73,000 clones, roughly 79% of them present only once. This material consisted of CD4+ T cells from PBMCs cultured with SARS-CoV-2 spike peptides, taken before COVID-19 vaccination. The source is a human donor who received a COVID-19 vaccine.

For the CDR3, the DNA is TGTGCCAGCAGCTTACGGGATGCCCCCGACTTGACAGACACCATATATTTT. It codes for CASSLRDAPDLTDTIYF. The V call is TRBV9, the J call TRBJ1-3; D possibly corresponds to TRBD1 (5 bases). The CDR3 has 17 residues. The germline V gene has CDR1 SGDLS and CDR2 YYNGEE. V was pared by 4 bases and J by 8 bases, with 25 bases between.

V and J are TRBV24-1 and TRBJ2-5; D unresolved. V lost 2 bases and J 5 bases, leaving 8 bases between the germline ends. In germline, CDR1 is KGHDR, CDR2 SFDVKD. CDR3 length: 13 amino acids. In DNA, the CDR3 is TGTGCCACCAGTGATTCCGGTGGGGAGACCCAGTACTTC. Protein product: CATSDSGGETQYF.

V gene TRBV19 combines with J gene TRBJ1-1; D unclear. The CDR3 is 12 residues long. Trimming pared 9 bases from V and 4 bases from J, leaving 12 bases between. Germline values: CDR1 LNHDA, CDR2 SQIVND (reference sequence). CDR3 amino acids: CASRTGSTEAFF. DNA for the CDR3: TGTGCCAGCAGGACCGGGAGCACTGAAGCTTTCTTT. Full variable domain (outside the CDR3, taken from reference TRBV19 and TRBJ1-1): DGGITQSPKYLFRKEGQNVTLSCEQNLNHDAMYWYRQDPGQGLRLIYYSQIVNDFQKGDIAEGYSVSREKKESFPLTVTSAQKNPTAFYLCASRTGSTEAFFGQGTRLTVV.

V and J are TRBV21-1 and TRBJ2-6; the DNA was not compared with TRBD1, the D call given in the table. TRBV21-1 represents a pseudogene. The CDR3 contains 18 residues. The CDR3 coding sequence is TGTGCCAGCAGCGTAGCCGGGACAGGGAAGTCTGGGGCCAACGTCCTGACTTTC. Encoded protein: CASSVAGTGKSGANVLTF.

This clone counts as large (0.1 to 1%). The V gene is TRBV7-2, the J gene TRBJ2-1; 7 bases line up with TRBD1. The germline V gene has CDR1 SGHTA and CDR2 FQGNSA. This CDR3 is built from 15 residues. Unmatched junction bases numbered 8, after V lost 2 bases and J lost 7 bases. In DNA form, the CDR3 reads TGTGCCAGCAGCTTAACCACAGGGGCAAGAAATGAGCAGTTCTTC. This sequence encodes CASSLTTGARNEQFF.

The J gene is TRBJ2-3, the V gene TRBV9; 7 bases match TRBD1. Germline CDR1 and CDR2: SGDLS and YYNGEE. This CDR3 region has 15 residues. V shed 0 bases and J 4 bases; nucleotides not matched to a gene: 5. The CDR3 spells CASSVDLRGPDTQYF. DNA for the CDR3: TGTGCCAGCAGCGTAGATTTAAGGGGGCCAGATACGCAGTATTTT. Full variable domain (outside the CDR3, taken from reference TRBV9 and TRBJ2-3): DSGVTQTPKHLITATGQRVTLRCSPRSGDLSVYWYQQSLDQGLQFLIQYYNGEERAKGNILERFSAQQFPDLHSELNLSSLELGDSALYFCASSVDLRGPDTQYFGPGTRLTVL.

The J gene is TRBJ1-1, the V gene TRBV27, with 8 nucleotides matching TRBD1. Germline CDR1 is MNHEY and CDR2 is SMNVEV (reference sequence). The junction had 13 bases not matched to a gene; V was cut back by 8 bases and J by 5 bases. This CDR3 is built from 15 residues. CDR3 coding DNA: TGTGCCAGCCGCTCCCCTGACAGGGGATGGACTGAAGCTTTCTTT. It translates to CASRSPDRGWTEAFF.

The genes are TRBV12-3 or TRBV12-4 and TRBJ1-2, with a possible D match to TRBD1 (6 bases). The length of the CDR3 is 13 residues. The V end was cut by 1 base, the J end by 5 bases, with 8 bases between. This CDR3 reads CASSLDRVYGYTF. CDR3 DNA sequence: TGTGCCAGCAGTTTAGACAGGGTATATGGCTACACCTTC.

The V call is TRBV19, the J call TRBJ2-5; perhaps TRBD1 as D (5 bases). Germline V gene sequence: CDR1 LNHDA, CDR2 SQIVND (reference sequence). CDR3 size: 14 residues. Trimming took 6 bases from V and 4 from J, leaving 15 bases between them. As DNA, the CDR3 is TGTGCCAGTAGAGGGATCGACAGCATAGAGACCCAGTACTTC. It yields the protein CASRGIDSIETQYF. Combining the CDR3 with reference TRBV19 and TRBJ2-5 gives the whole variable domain DGGITQSPKYLFRKEGQNVTLSCEQNLNHDAMYWYRQDPGQGLRLIYYSQIVNDFQKGDIAEGYSVSREKKESFPLTVTSAQKNPTAFYLCASRGIDSIETQYFGPGTRLLVL.

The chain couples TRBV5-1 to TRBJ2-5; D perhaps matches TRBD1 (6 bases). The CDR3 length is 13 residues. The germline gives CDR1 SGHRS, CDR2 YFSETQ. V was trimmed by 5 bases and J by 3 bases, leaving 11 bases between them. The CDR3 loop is CASRGAGEETQYF. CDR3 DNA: TGCGCCAGCAGGGGGGCCGGGGAAGAGACCCAGTACTTC.

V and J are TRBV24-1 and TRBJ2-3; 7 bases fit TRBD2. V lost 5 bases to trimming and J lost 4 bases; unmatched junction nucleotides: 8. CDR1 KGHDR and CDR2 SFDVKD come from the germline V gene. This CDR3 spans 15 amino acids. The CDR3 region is CATSGGLGGSDTQYF. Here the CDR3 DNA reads TGTGCCACCAGTGGTGGACTAGGCGGGTCAGATACGCAGTATTTT.

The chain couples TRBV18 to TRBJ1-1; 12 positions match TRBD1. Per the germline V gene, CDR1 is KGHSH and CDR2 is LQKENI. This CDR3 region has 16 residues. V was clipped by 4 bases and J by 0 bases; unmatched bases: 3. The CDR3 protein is CASSLGTGGLNTEAFF. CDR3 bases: TGTGCCAGCTCACTTGGGACAGGGGGCTTGAACACTGAAGCTTTCTTT.

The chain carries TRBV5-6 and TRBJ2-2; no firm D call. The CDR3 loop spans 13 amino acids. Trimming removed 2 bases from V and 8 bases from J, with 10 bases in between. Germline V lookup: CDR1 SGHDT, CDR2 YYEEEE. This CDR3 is CASSFGIVGELFF. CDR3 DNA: TGTGCCAGCAGCTTTGGAATTGTTGGGGAGCTGTTTTTT.

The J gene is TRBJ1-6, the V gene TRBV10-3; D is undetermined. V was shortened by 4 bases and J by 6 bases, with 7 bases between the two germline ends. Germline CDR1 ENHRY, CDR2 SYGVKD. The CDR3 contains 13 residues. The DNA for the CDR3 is TGTGCCATCAGTGGGGCCCTTAATTCACCCCTCCACTTT. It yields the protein CAISGALNSPLHF.

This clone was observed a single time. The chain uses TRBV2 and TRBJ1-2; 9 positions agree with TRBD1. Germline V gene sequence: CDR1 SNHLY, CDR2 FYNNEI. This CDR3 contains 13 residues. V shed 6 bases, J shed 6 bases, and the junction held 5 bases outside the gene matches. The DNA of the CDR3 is TGTGCCAGCAGAACAGGGGGCGGAAATGGCTACACCTTC. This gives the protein CASRTGGGNGYTF.

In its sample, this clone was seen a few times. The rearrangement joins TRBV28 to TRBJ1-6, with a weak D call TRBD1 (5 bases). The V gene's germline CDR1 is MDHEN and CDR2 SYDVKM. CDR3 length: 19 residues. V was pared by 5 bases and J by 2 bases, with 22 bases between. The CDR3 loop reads CASSPAGGRSRTYNSPLHF. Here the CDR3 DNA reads TGTGCCAGCAGTCCCGCGGGGGGAAGGAGTCGAACCTATAATTCACCCCTCCACTTT.

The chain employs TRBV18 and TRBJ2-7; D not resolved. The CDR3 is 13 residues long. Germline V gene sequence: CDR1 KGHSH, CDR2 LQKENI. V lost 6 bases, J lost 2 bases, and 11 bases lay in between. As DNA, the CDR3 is TGTGCCAGCTCCCAAACAGCGACCTACGAGCAGTACGTC. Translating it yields CASSQTATYEQYV.